The subject of this entry is one T cell receptor (beta chain). The target antigen is unknown. V lost 4 bases and J 2 bases, leaving 13 bases between the germline ends. Per germline, CDR1 SGHRS and CDR2 YFSETQ. The CDR3 runs 14 residues. This specimen belongs to a study of CD8+ T cells in alopecia areata. Treatment of the sample: oral pan-JAK inhibitor, 5-10 mg twice daily. After isolation, RNA underwent reverse transcription to generate cDNA as the sequencing template. Generated by immunoSEQ multiplex PCR, the TCRdb table keeps only in-frame clones and is missing some. Of some 180,000 clones listed, 53% are singletons. Regarding the study as a whole: Sequenced scalp T cells also include alphabeta T cells resident in normal skin.

Material: CD8+ T cells sorted from blood, obtained at week 24, from a patient treated with tofacitinib. This sequence joins TRBV5-1 and TRBJ2-7; no definite D call. The TCR sequence derives from a human donor with alopecia areata. CDR3 DNA: TGCGCCAGCAGCCTGACTCCAGAGGCCTACGAGCAGTACTTC. Its translation: CASSLTPEAYEQYF.